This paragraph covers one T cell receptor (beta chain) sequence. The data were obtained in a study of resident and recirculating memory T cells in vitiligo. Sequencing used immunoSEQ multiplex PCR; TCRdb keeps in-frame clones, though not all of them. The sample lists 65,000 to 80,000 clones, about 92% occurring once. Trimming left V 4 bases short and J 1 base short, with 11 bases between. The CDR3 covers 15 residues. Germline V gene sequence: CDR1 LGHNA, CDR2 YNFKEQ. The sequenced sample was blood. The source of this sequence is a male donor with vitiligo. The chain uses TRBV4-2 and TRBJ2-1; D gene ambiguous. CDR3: CASSPIEASYNEQFF. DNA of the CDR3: TGTGCCAGCAGCCCAATAGAAGCGTCCTACAATGAGCAGTTCTTC.